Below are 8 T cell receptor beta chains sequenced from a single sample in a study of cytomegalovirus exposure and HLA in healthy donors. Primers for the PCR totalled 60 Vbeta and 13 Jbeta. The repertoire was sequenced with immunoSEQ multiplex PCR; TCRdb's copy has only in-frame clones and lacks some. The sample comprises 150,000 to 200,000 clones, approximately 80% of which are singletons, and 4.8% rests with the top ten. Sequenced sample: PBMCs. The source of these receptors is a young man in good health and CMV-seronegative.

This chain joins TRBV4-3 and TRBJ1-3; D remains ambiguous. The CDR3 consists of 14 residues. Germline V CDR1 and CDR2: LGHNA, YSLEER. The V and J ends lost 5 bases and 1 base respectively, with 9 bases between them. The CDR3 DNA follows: TGCGCCAGCAGCTCGAGGGCTTCTGGAAACACCATATATTTT. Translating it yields CASSSRASGNTIYF.

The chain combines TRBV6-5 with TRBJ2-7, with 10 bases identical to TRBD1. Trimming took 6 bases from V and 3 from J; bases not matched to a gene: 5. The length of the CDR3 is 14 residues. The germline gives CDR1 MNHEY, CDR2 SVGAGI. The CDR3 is CASRRTGGNYEQYF. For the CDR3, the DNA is TGTGCCAGCAGGAGGACAGGGGGAAACTACGAGCAGTACTTC.

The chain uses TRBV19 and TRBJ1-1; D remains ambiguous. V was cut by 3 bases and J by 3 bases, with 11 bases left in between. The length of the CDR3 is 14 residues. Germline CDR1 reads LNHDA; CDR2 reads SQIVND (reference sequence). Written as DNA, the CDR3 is TGTGCCAGTAGTATTTCGGAGGGTTACACTGAAGCTTTCTTT. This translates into CASSISEGYTEAFF. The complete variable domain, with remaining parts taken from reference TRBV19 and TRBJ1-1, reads DGGITQSPKYLFRKEGQNVTLSCEQNLNHDAMYWYRQDPGQGLRLIYYSQIVNDFQKGDIAEGYSVSREKKESFPLTVTSAQKNPTAFYLCASSISEGYTEAFFGQGTRLTVV.

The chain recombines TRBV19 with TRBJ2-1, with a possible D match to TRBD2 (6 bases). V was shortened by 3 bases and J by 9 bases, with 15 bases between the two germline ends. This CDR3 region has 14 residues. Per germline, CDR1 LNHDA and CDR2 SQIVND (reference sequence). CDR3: CASSMLASEGEQFF. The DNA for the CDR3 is TGTGCCAGTAGTATGTTGGCTAGCGAGGGTGAGCAGTTCTTC.

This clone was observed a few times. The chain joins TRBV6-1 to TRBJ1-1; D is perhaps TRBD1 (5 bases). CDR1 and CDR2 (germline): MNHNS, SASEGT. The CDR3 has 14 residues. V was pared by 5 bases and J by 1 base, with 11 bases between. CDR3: CASSTKQENTEAFF. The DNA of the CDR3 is TGTGCCAGCAGTACTAAACAGGAGAACACTGAAGCTTTCTTT.

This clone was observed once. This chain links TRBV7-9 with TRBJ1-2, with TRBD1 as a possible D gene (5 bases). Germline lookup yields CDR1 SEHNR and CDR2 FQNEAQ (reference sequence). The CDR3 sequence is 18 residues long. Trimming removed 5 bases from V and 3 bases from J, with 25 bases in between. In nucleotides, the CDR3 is TGTGCCAGCAGCACAGGAGGGGTGGCTAGAAGAGGGGACTATGGCTACACCTTC. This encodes CASSTGGVARRGDYGYTF.

The CDR3 loop is CASSPGLFYEQYF. The CDR3 region has the DNA TGCGCCAGCAGCCCAGGACTCTTCTACGAGCAGTACTTC. V gene TRBV4-3 combines with J gene TRBJ2-7, with a weak D call TRBD2 (5 bases). The germline V gene encodes CDR1 LGHNA and CDR2 YSLEER. V dropped 4 bases and J dropped 3 bases, with 10 bases sitting between them. This CDR3 has 13 amino acids.

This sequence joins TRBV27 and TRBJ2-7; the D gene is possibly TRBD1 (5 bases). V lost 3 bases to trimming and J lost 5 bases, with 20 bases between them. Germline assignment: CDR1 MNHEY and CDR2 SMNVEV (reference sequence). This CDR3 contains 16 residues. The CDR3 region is CASSFIRAGPRDEQYF. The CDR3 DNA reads TGTGCCAGCAGTTTTATCCGGGCAGGGCCAAGGGACGAGCAGTACTTC.